Each of the 28 T cell receptor beta chains below was sequenced from the same sample in a study of OX40 agonist ivuxolimab in advanced cancers. Repertoires were generated with immunoSEQ multiplex PCR, while TCRdb's copy carries only in-frame clones and drops some. The top ten hold less than 3% of the sample, which has roughly 80,000 clones, roughly 89% seen once. The sample was CD4+ or CD8+ T cells sorted from blood, taken in a trial of the OX40 agonist ivuxolimab. These receptors came from an adult with an advanced solid tumor such as melanoma, head and neck, liver or kidney cancer.

The rearrangement links TRBV15 to TRBJ1-2; D gene ambiguous. The germline V and J ends were trimmed by 0 bases and 5 bases, with 7 bases remaining between them. This CDR3 spans 13 amino acids. Germline assignment: CDR1 LNHNV and CDR2 YYDKDF (reference sequence). CDR3 coding DNA: TGTGCCACCAGCAGAGATCAGAGTTATGGCTACACCTTC. As protein: CATSRDQSYGYTF.

The rearrangement joins TRBV5-1 to TRBJ2-1; D is ambiguous. The CDR3 runs to 16 residues. CDR1 is SGHRS and CDR2 is YFSETQ in the germline V gene. The V and J ends lost 0 bases and 0 bases respectively, with 10 bases between them. CDR3 bases: TGCGCCAGCAGCTTGGCAGTCTCTAGCTCCTACAATGAGCAGTTCTTC. Translation: CASSLAVSSSYNEQFF.

The V gene is TRBV5-1, the J gene TRBJ1-5; unclear D gene. This CDR3 region has 16 residues. The V end was cut by 0 bases, the J end by 1 base, with 11 bases between. Per germline, CDR1 SGHRS and CDR2 YFSETQ. For the CDR3, the DNA is TGCGCCAGCAGCTTGGATTCTCTGGGGAGCAATCAGCCCCAGCATTTT. As protein: CASSLDSLGSNQPQHF.

The chain combines TRBV2 with TRBJ1-5; D is possibly TRBD1 (5 bases). With 10 bases removed from V and 7 bases from J, the gap between germline ends came to 14 bases. CDR1 and CDR2 (germline): SNHLY, FYNNEI. The CDR3 has 12 residues. CDR3 region: CATGTAKQPQHF. CDR3 DNA: TGTGCCACCGGGACGGCCAAGCAGCCCCAGCATTTT. The full variable domain, its missing parts supplied by reference TRBV2 and TRBJ1-5, is EPEVTQTPSHQVTQMGQEVILRCVPISNHLYFYWYRQILGQKVEFLVSFYNNEISEKSEIFDDQFSVERPDGSNFTLKIRSTKLEDSAMYFCATGTAKQPQHFGDGTRLSIL.

The CDR3 region has the DNA TGTGCCAGCAGTCCCCGGGACAGGGTTCGAAAACTGTTTTTT. Amino acids: CASSPRDRVRKLFF. This rearrangement joins TRBV6-1 to TRBJ1-4, with 9 positions matching TRBD1. The CDR3 extends over 14 amino acids. The V and J ends lost 5 bases and 10 bases, in that order; junction bases with no gene match: 8. The germline V gene encodes CDR1 MNHNS and CDR2 SASEGT.

The chain uses TRBV27 and TRBJ2-5; possible D gene TRBD2, 6 bases. This CDR3 is 15 amino acids long. The germline gives CDR1 MNHEY, CDR2 SMNVEV (reference sequence). V was shortened by 5 bases and J by 14 bases, with 27 bases between the two germline ends. The CDR3: CASSGPAGQNAPLYF. CDR3 DNA sequence: TGTGCCAGCAGTGGCCCTGCGGGGCAGAATGCTCCCCTCTACTTC.

This rearrangement joins TRBV14 to TRBJ1-4; D is unclear. Germline-derived CDR1 and CDR2 are SGHDN and FVKESK. The length of the CDR3 is 19 residues. V was shortened by 1 base and J by 0 bases, with 18 bases between the two germline ends. The CDR3 protein is CASSQARSGLPATNEKLFF. For the CDR3, the DNA is TGTGCCAGCAGCCAAGCAAGATCCGGACTCCCTGCAACTAATGAAAAACTGTTTTTT.

With regard to this clone: A junction end diverges from the germline sequence, so it may reflect a read error. The same CDR3 is also encoded by other DNA sequences in this sample. The CDR3 DNA reads TGTGCTAGTGGATTCGGGACGGGGATTTCCTTTAATTCACCCCTCCACTTT. Translated, it gives CASGFGTGISFNSPLHF. The genes are TRBV12-5 and TRBJ1-6; weak D call: TRBD1 (5 bases). The length of the CDR3 is 17 residues. Germline V gene lookup returns CDR1 LGHNT and CDR2 FRNRAP.

The chain uses TRBV7-2 and TRBJ1-2, with TRBD1 identical over 7 bases. The CDR3 runs to 14 residues. Germline V lookup: CDR1 SGHTA, CDR2 FQGNSA. The J segment lost 4 bases and the V segment lost 4 bases, leaving 6 bases of the junction unmatched. The CDR3 region has the DNA TGTGCCAGCAGCTGGGACAGCCGGTCCTATGGCTACACCTTC. Amino acid sequence: CASSWDSRSYGYTF. Full variable domain (outside the CDR3, taken from reference TRBV7-2 and TRBJ1-2): GAGVSQSPSNKVTEKGKDVELRCDPISGHTALYWYRQSLGQGLEFLIYFQGNSAPDKSGLPSDRFSAERTGGSVSTLTIQRTQQEDSAVYLCASSWDSRSYGYTFGSGTRLTVV.

The rearrangement links TRBV6-5 to TRBJ2-7, with TRBD2 as a possible D gene (6 bases). This CDR3 is 14 amino acids long. Trimming removed 7 bases at V and 5 bases at J, with 18 bases between. Germline V gene data show CDR1 as MNHEY and CDR2 as SVGAGI. The CDR3: CASTGGFRGNEQYF. As DNA, the CDR3 is TGTGCCAGCACCGGTGGGTTCCGGGGGAACGAGCAGTACTTC.

The J gene is TRBJ2-5, the V gene TRBV12-5, with a possible D match to TRBD2 (5 bases). The CDR3 has 14 amino acids. CDR1 and CDR2 (germline): LGHNT, FRNRAP. The V and J ends lost 6 bases and 4 bases respectively, with 15 bases between them. The CDR3 coding sequence is TGTGCTAGTGGCCTCCGGGGAGAGGGAGAGACCCAGTACTTC. It specifies CASGLRGEGETQYF.

The chain has TRBV2 and TRBJ2-1; D may be TRBD1 or TRBD2 (5 bases each). V lost 5 bases to trimming and J lost 0 bases, with 17 bases between them. The germline gives CDR1 SNHLY, CDR2 FYNNEI. This CDR3 spans 17 amino acids. The DNA for the CDR3 is TGTGCCAGCAGTCTCAGGGACCCCCATAGCTCCTACAATGAGCAGTTCTTC. Residues: CASSLRDPHSSYNEQFF.

This sequence joins TRBV7-9 and TRBJ2-1; D is uncertain. This CDR3 spans 14 amino acids. The germline CDR1 and CDR2 sequences are SEHNR and FQNEAQ (reference sequence). V was pared by 1 base and J by 6 bases, with 10 bases between. CDR3 amino acids: CASSLELTANEQFF. CDR3 coding DNA: TGTGCCAGCAGCTTAGAGTTGACTGCCAATGAGCAGTTCTTC.

This clone has just one count. This chain uses TRBV9 with TRBJ2-5; D is undetermined. Germline V gene lookup returns CDR1 SGDLS and CDR2 YYNGEE. This CDR3 is built from 14 residues. Between the trimmed V and J ends, which lost 0 bases and 0 bases, there was a span of 6 bases. The CDR3 loop is CASSVGSYQETQYF. CDR3 in DNA: TGTGCCAGCAGCGTAGGTTCGTACCAAGAGACCCAGTACTTC. Looking up the rest from reference TRBV9 and TRBJ2-5 gives the full variable domain: DSGVTQTPKHLITATGQRVTLRCSPRSGDLSVYWYQQSLDQGLQFLIQYYNGEERAKGNILERFSAQQFPDLHSELNLSSLELGDSALYFCASSVGSYQETQYFGPGTRLLVL.

The V gene is TRBV2, the J gene TRBJ2-5; D not certain. Germline CDR1 SNHLY, CDR2 FYNNEI. The CDR3 length is 13 residues. The germline V and J ends were trimmed by 5 bases and 3 bases, with 10 bases remaining between them. CDR3 bases: TGTGCCAGCAGTAAAAAATGGGAAGAGACCCAGTACTTC. This gives the protein CASSKKWEETQYF. Using reference TRBV2 and TRBJ2-5 for the parts outside the CDR3, the full variable domain is EPEVTQTPSHQVTQMGQEVILRCVPISNHLYFYWYRQILGQKVEFLVSFYNNEISEKSEIFDDQFSVERPDGSNFTLKIRSTKLEDSAMYFCASSKKWEETQYFGPGTRLLVL.

The chain carries TRBV28 and TRBJ1-1, with 11 bases identical to TRBD1. Unmatched junction bases numbered 9, after V lost 7 bases and J lost 11 bases. CDR3 length: 13 residues. Looked up from germline, CDR1 is MDHEN and CDR2 is SYDVKM. CDR3 sequence reads: CASIPGQGDQAFF. In DNA form, the CDR3 reads TGTGCCAGCATCCCGGGACAGGGGGATCAGGCTTTCTTT. Filled out from reference TRBV28 and TRBJ1-1, the complete variable domain reads DVKVTQSSRYLVKRTGEKVFLECVQDMDHENMFWYRQDPGLGLRLIYFSYDVKMKEKGDIPEGYSVSREKKERFSLILESASTNQTSMYLCASIPGQGDQAFFGQGTRLTVV.

This sequence joins TRBV11-3 and TRBJ2-4; D remains unclear. V was pared by 1 base and J by 8 bases, with 6 bases between. The CDR3 is 12 residues long. CDR1 SGHNT and CDR2 YENEEA come from the germline V gene. The CDR3 DNA follows: TGTGCCAGCAGCTTAGGGTCGGACATTCAGTACTTC. Amino acids: CASSLGSDIQYF. Full variable domain (rest looked up from reference TRBV11-3 and TRBJ2-4): EAGVVQSPRYKIIEKKQPVAFWCNPISGHNTLYWYLQNLGQGPELLIRYENEEAVDDSQLPKDRFSAERLKGVDSTLKIQPAELGDSAVYLCASSLGSDIQYFGAGTRLSVL.

V is TRBV18 and J is TRBJ2-5; D ambiguous. This CDR3 region has 13 residues. Germline V CDR1 and CDR2: KGHSH, LQKENI. V lost 2 bases and J 5 bases, leaving 9 bases between the germline ends. CDR3 sequence reads: CASSPGVAETQYF. The DNA for the CDR3 is TGTGCCAGCTCACCAGGAGTAGCCGAGACCCAGTACTTC. The full variable domain, rest sourced from reference TRBV18 and TRBJ2-5, is NAGVMQNPRHLVRRRGQEARLRCSPMKGHSHVYWYRQLPEEGLKFMVYLQKENIIDESGMPKERFSAEFPKEGPSILRIQQVVRGDSAAYFCASSPGVAETQYFGPGTRLLVL.

The chain is built from TRBV4-1 and TRBJ2-3, with 9 positions matching TRBD2. The germline CDR1 and CDR2 sequences are MGHRA and YSYEKL. Trimming at V came to 2 bases and at J to 2 bases, leaving 11 bases not matched to a gene. The CDR3 extends over 18 amino acids. In DNA, the CDR3 is TGCGCCAGCAGCCAATCACGGGCTAGCGGGACCCTCACAGATACGCAGTATTTT. This sequence encodes CASSQSRASGTLTDTQYF.

This chain's CDR3 is CASTAPGTGGNYGYTF. CDR3 DNA: TGTGCCAGCACCGCTCCCGGGACAGGGGGCAACTATGGCTACACCTTC. The V call is TRBV28, the J call TRBJ1-2; 12 bases are shared with TRBD1. CDR3 length: 16 residues. Trimming took 7 bases from V and 2 from J; bases not matched to a gene: 8. Germline V lookup: CDR1 MDHEN, CDR2 SYDVKM.

CDR3 region: CASSPAWQGWGTDTQYF. CDR3 DNA: TGTGCCAGCAGTCCCGCCTGGCAGGGATGGGGCACAGATACGCAGTATTTT. The chain has TRBV28 and TRBJ2-3; TRBD1 is a possible D gene (5 bases). This CDR3 has 17 amino acids. Germline loops: CDR1 MDHEN, CDR2 SYDVKM. V dropped 5 bases and J dropped 1 base, with 19 bases sitting between them.

The chain couples TRBV5-8 to TRBJ1-5, with a weak D call TRBD1 (5 bases). V was pared by 8 bases and J by 5 bases, with 14 bases between. The CDR3 is made up of 13 amino acids. The V gene's germline CDR1 is SGHTS and CDR2 YDEGEE. CDR3 nucleotides: TGTGCCAGGTCTGGGGGGGTGGATCAGCCCCAGCATTTT. Translating gives CARSGGVDQPQHF.

In this sample, this clone turned up once. The chain employs TRBV7-8 and TRBJ1-1; TRBD1 is a possible D gene (5 bases). V was trimmed by 5 bases and J by 11 bases, leaving 18 bases between them. From germline, CDR1 is SGHVS and CDR2 FQNEAQ. CDR3 size: 13 residues. CDR3 loop: CASSPPTAGRAFF. The CDR3 DNA reads TGTGCCAGCAGCCCTCCGACAGCCGGACGGGCTTTCTTT.

The V gene is TRBV30, the J gene TRBJ2-7; 7 bases are shared with TRBD1. CDR1 and CDR2 from the germline V gene are GTSNPN and SVGIG (reference sequence). The trim removed 2 bases at V and 4 bases at J, leaving 8 bases unmatched. The CDR3 totals 14 residues. The CDR3 protein is CAWSINKQGYEQYF. The CDR3 DNA reads as TGTGCCTGGAGTATAAATAAACAGGGGTACGAGCAGTACTTC.

The V call is TRBV9, the J call TRBJ2-2; 8 bases are a match to TRBD2. The junction had 10 bases not matched to a gene; V was cut back by 0 bases and J by 0 bases. Germline CDR1 and CDR2: SGDLS and YYNGEE. The CDR3 sequence is 19 residues long. In nucleotides, the CDR3 is TGTGCCAGCAGCGTAGGACCTAGCGGGCACGGCGCGAACACCGGGGAGCTGTTTTTT. Translation gives CASSVGPSGHGANTGELFF.

V usage is TRBV5-1 and J usage is TRBJ1-2; no firm D call. CDR3 length equals 15 residues. The germline CDR1 and CDR2 sequences are SGHRS and YFSETQ. The V end lost 0 bases, the J end lost 2 bases, and 11 bases lay between the germline ends. DNA for the CDR3: TGCGCCAGCAGCTTGGCGTCAGGACCAAACTATGGCTACACCTTC. This translates into CASSLASGPNYGYTF.

This sequence joins TRBV6-1 and TRBJ1-1; D is possibly TRBD1 (6 bases). Trimming shortened V by 6 bases and J by 6 bases, and 17 bases separated the two germline ends. The germline V gene has CDR1 MNHNS and CDR2 SASEGT. The CDR3 totals 14 residues. CDR3 sequence (DNA): TGTGCCAGCAGCTCCAACAGGGTAAAGGCTGAAGCTTTCTTT. This codes for CASSSNRVKAEAFF.

The CDR3 bases are TGTGCCAGCAGTCCCTACTGGAGCAATCAGCCCCAGCATTTT. Translated: CASSPYWSNQPQHF. The chain links TRBV28 to TRBJ1-5; D remains ambiguous. CDR1 is MDHEN, CDR2 SYDVKM, per germline. CDR3 length: 14 residues. V was shortened by 5 bases and J by 1 base, with 9 bases between the two germline ends.